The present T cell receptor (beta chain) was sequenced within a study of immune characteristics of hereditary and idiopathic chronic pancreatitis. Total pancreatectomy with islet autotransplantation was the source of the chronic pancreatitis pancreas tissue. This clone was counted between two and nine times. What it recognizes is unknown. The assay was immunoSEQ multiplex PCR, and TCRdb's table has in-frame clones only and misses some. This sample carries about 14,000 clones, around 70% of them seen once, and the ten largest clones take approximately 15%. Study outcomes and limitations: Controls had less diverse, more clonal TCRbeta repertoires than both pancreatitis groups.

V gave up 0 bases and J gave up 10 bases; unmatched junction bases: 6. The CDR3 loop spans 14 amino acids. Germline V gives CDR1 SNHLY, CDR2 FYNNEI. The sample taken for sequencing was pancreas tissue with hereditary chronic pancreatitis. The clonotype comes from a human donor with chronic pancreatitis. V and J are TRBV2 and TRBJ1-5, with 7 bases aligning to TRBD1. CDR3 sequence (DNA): TGTGCCAGCAGTGAAGCCCAGGGGGGGCCTCCCCAGCATTTT. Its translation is CASSEAQGGPPQHF.